The 27 T cell receptor beta chains presented below share a single source sample, sequenced in a study of early T cells in non-severe SARS-CoV-2 infection. TCRdb recomputed calls from the 5' RACE reads with MiXCR, one row per CDR3 protein. The table lists 60,000 to 75,000 distinct CDR3 sequences, roughly 10% of them singletons, with roughly 5.7% in the top ten. Material: whole blood, obtained at baseline. The receptors shown here come from an adult who was a healthcare worker with PCR-confirmed SARS-CoV-2 infection or an uninfected control (not recorded which).

This clonotype has at least ten counts. V and J are TRBV7-9 and TRBJ1-4, with D possibly being TRBD1 (5 bases). Trimming removed 4 bases from V and 8 bases from J, with 11 bases in between. CDR1 and CDR2 (germline): SEHNR, FQNEAQ (reference sequence). The CDR3 loop spans 13 amino acids. CDR3 sequence reads: CASSSARAEKLFF. The CDR3 DNA follows: TGTGCCAGCAGCTCAGCCAGGGCGGAAAAACTGTTTTTT.

This clonotype was recorded at least ten times. V and J are TRBV7-9 and TRBJ1-1, with TRBD1 matching 9 bases. The CDR3 runs to 15 residues. J lost 0 bases, V lost 5 bases, and 4 bases had no gene match. Germline lookup yields CDR1 SEHNR and CDR2 FQNEAQ (reference sequence). For the CDR3, the DNA is TGTGCCAGCAGCATCTACAGGGGGCTGAACACTGAAGCTTTCTTT. Amino acid sequence: CASSIYRGLNTEAFF. Variable domain in full (rest from reference TRBV7-9 and TRBJ1-1): DTGVSQNPRHKITKRGQNVTFRCDPISEHNRLYWYRQTLGQGPEFLTYFQNEAQLEKSRLLSDRFSAERPKGSFSTLEIQRTEQGDSAMYLCASSIYRGLNTEAFFGQGTRLTVV.

This clonotype was picked up a small number of times. The rearrangement links TRBV29-1 to TRBJ2-7; TRBD1 or TRBD2 may be the D gene (6 bases each). V was clipped by 7 bases and J by 7 bases, with 23 bases between them. The CDR3 is 14 amino acids. Germline values: CDR1 SQVTM, CDR2 ANQGSEA. The CDR3 spells CSATGATLGGEQYF. DNA for the CDR3: TGCAGCGCCACGGGGGCTACCCTAGGGGGAGAGCAGTACTTC.

This clonotype was recorded at least ten times. V gene TRBV7-2 combines with J gene TRBJ2-5; D uncertain. Germline loops: CDR1 SGHTA, CDR2 FQGNSA. The germline V and J ends were trimmed by 2 bases and 2 bases, with 18 bases remaining between them. This CDR3 spans 17 amino acids. As DNA, the CDR3 is TGTGCCAGCAGCTTACGGCCCTCAGCGAACTATCAAGAGACCCAGTACTTC. It yields the protein CASSLRPSANYQETQYF.

This chain links TRBV12-3 or TRBV12-4 with TRBJ2-3; tentatively, D is TRBD1 (5 bases). Between the trimmed V and J ends, which lost 2 bases and 1 base, there was a span of 13 bases. This CDR3 has 16 residues. CDR3 amino acids: CASSLLQGLGTDTQYF. CDR3 in DNA: TGTGCCAGCAGTTTACTCCAGGGATTGGGCACAGATACGCAGTATTTT.

The gene calls are TRBV20-1 and TRBJ2-1; 9 bases match TRBD1. With 6 bases clipped from V and 6 bases from J, the junction kept 9 bases outside the gene matches. This CDR3 is 14 amino acids long. In germline, CDR1 is DFQATT, CDR2 SNEGSKA (reference sequence). The CDR3 nucleotides are TGCAGTGCCCCGAGGGACAGGGTCCGCAATGAGCAGTTCTTC. This encodes CSAPRDRVRNEQFF.

This clonotype showed up many times. V is TRBV12-3 or TRBV12-4 and J is TRBJ1-2, with a tentative D call TRBD1 (6 bases). V lost 7 bases and J 5 bases, leaving 17 bases between the germline ends. The CDR3 extends over 14 amino acids. The chain's CDR3 is CASTSDRGVYGYTF. For the CDR3, the DNA is TGTGCCAGCACTTCGGACAGAGGGGTTTATGGCTACACCTTC.

This clonotype was recorded many times. V and J are TRBV27 and TRBJ1-5, with 7 bases identical to TRBD1. CDR3 size: 14 residues. The V gene end was trimmed by 5 bases and the J gene end by 4 bases; junction bases not matched to a gene: 5. Germline V gene lookup returns CDR1 MNHEY and CDR2 SMNVEV (reference sequence). The CDR3 bases are TGTGCCAGCAGTCGTCCGGGACAGAATCAGCCCCAGCATTTT. Its translation: CASSRPGQNQPQHF.

This clonotype was seen more than once but under ten times. The chain couples TRBV7-2 to TRBJ2-3; D unresolved. In germline, CDR1 is SGHTA, CDR2 FQGNSA. Between the trimmed V and J ends, which lost 3 bases and 0 bases, there was a span of 10 bases. The CDR3 loop spans 15 amino acids. CDR3 sequence reads: CASSFLRASTDTQYF. In nucleotides, the CDR3 is TGTGCCAGCAGCTTTTTAAGGGCCAGCACAGATACGCAGTATTTT.

Ten or more counts support this clonotype. The chain is built from TRBV6-1 and TRBJ1-6; no definite D call. Trimming left V 6 bases short and J 2 bases short, with 8 bases between. This CDR3 spans 14 amino acids. Germline V gene lookup returns CDR1 MNHNS and CDR2 SASEGT. CDR3 in amino acids: CASSPKPYNSPLHF. CDR3 bases: TGTGCCAGCAGCCCGAAGCCCTATAATTCACCCCTCCACTTT.

This clonotype was recorded at least ten times. The chain is built from TRBV18 and TRBJ2-7; 9 bases line up with TRBD1. Looked up from germline, CDR1 is KGHSH and CDR2 is LQKENI. CDR3 length: 13 residues. V lost 2 bases, J lost 5 bases, and 1 base stayed unmatched. The CDR3 sequence: CASSPGTGNEQYF. For the CDR3, the DNA is TGTGCCAGCTCACCAGGGACAGGGAACGAGCAGTACTTC.

The chain combines TRBV3-1 with TRBJ2-3; 7 bases line up with TRBD2. With V trimmed by 4 bases and J by 5 bases, 6 bases remained unmatched. The length of the CDR3 is 14 residues. The V gene's germline CDR1 is LGHDT and CDR2 YNNKEL (reference sequence). This chain's CDR3 is CASSPIGGEDTQYF. As DNA, the CDR3 is TGTGCCAGCAGCCCCATTGGGGGGGAAGATACGCAGTATTTT.

The sample holds a few counts of this clonotype. V is TRBV5-1 and J is TRBJ1-1, with D maybe TRBD1 (6 bases). This CDR3 spans 14 amino acids. V shed 3 bases and J shed 3 bases, with 12 bases lying between them. From germline, CDR1 is SGHRS and CDR2 YFSETQ. CDR3 sequence reads: CASSSTGRDTEAFF. CDR3 DNA sequence: TGCGCCAGCAGCTCCACAGGGCGAGACACTGAAGCTTTCTTT.

CDR3 amino acids: CASSVMGREGEKLFF. The CDR3 nucleotides are TGTGCCAGCAGCGTAATGGGGCGCGAGGGTGAAAAACTGTTTTTT. The chain combines TRBV9 with TRBJ1-4, with TRBD1 as a possible D gene (5 bases). V lost 1 base and J lost 7, with 14 bases in between. This CDR3 is 15 amino acids long. Looked up from germline, CDR1 is SGDLS and CDR2 is YYNGEE.

This clonotype has a count of ten or more. The chain carries TRBV24-1 and TRBJ1-6; weak D call: TRBD1 (6 bases). The CDR3 is 21 residues long. The germline gives CDR1 KGHDR, CDR2 SFDVKD. V gave up 9 bases and J gave up 5 bases, with 34 bases separating them. The CDR3 sequence: CATGNLPDSRHPRSNNSPLHF. CDR3 bases: TGTGCCACCGGTAACCTCCCGGACAGCCGTCACCCCCGGAGCAATAATTCACCCCTCCACTTT.

J is TRBJ2-1 and V is TRBV11-2; D uncertain. Germline values: CDR1 SGHAT, CDR2 FQNNGV. The germline V and J ends were trimmed by 0 bases and 4 bases, with 16 bases remaining between them. The CDR3 is made up of 17 amino acids. Written as DNA, the CDR3 is TGTGCCAGCAGCTTAGATTCGTTCATAATCGGTTACAATGAGCAGTTCTTC. It is translated as CASSLDSFIIGYNEQFF.

This clonotype was counted many times. The rearrangement links TRBV19 to TRBJ1-5, with a weak D call TRBD1 (5 bases). CDR3 length: 15 amino acids. The germline V gene has CDR1 LNHDA and CDR2 SQIVND (reference sequence). V dropped 3 bases and J dropped 5 bases, with 14 bases sitting between them. CDR3 sequence (DNA): TGTGCCAGTAGTATCCCAGGGCGCCAATATCAGCCCCAGCATTTT. Amino acid sequence: CASSIPGRQYQPQHF.

The chain employs TRBV9 and TRBJ2-4; 7 positions agree with TRBD2. V was clipped by 0 bases and J by 0 bases; unmatched bases: 3. CDR3 length: 16 residues. Germline-derived CDR1 and CDR2 are SGDLS and YYNGEE. The CDR3 DNA follows: TGTGCCAGCAGCGTAGCAGCGGGGCTAGCCAAAAACATTCAGTACTTC. Translating gives CASSVAAGLAKNIQYF. Full variable domain (remainder filled in from reference TRBV9 and TRBJ2-4): DSGVTQTPKHLITATGQRVTLRCSPRSGDLSVYWYQQSLDQGLQFLIQYYNGEERAKGNILERFSAQQFPDLHSELNLSSLELGDSALYFCASSVAAGLAKNIQYFGAGTRLSVL.

The genes are TRBV5-1 and TRBJ2-3; 7 bases match TRBD1. The J segment lost 2 bases and the V segment lost 4 bases, leaving 4 bases of the junction unmatched. Germline loops: CDR1 SGHRS, CDR2 YFSETQ. The length of the CDR3 is 14 residues. CDR3 loop: CASSPGTVTDTQYF. The CDR3 bases are TGCGCCAGCAGCCCCGGGACAGTCACAGATACGCAGTATTTT.

This clonotype has more than one count but fewer than ten. The J gene is TRBJ2-3, the V gene TRBV21-1; the table calls TRBD2, which could not be checked here. TRBV21-1 is termed a pseudogene. This CDR3 spans 13 amino acids. CDR3 sequence (DNA): TGTGCCAGCGCTACGAGGAGGCACGATACGCAGTATTTT. It yields the protein CASATRRHDTQYF.

This clonotype was detected only a few times. The chain uses TRBV29-1 and TRBJ2-5; D unclear. V lost 5 bases and J 2 bases, leaving 9 bases between the germline ends. Germline V CDR1 and CDR2: SQVTM, ANQGSEA. This CDR3 has 12 residues. The CDR3 coding sequence is TGCAGCGTTTCGGTCCAGCAAGAGACCCAGTACTTC. Its translation is CSVSVQQETQYF.

This clonotype has just a few counts. V is TRBV12-3 or TRBV12-4 and J is TRBJ2-5; maybe TRBD2 (7 bases). The CDR3 covers 14 residues. Between the trimmed V and J ends, which lost 6 bases and 5 bases, there was a span of 16 bases. DNA of the CDR3: TGTGCCAGCAGCCGTGGGGGGGCCGACGAGACCCAGTACTTC. It codes for CASSRGGADETQYF.

The chain is built from TRBV13 and TRBJ2-7; 10 bases fit TRBD1. The CDR3 has 18 amino acids. Trimming took 6 bases from V and 5 from J; bases not matched to a gene: 19. Per the germline V gene, CDR1 is PRHDT and CDR2 is FYEKMQ (reference sequence). In DNA form, the CDR3 reads TGTGCCAGCAGTCGAAGGGCTCCGGGACAGGGGTTCCGTCACGAGCAGTACTTC. Protein product: CASSRRAPGQGFRHEQYF.

This clonotype was seen a few times. The chain has TRBV6-1 and TRBJ2-2; a possible D gene is TRBD2 (6 bases). Trimming cost V 10 bases and J 2 bases, with 14 bases left between them. Germline CDR1 is MNHNS and CDR2 is SASEGT. This CDR3 has 14 residues. CDR3 sequence: CATSGVENTGELFF. DNA of the CDR3: TGTGCCACCTCGGGAGTGGAAAACACCGGGGAGCTGTTTTTT.

This clonotype was recorded a few times. The rearrangement links TRBV20-1 to TRBJ1-2, with D maybe TRBD1 (5 bases). With 6 bases removed from V and 6 bases from J, the gap between germline ends came to 17 bases. This CDR3 is built from 13 residues. Germline values: CDR1 DFQATT, CDR2 SNEGSKA (reference sequence). The CDR3 here is CSARGIWADGYTF. The CDR3 DNA reads as TGCAGTGCAAGGGGCATCTGGGCGGATGGCTACACCTTC.

A few counts support this clonotype. The chain is built from TRBV6-6 and TRBJ2-7; 14 positions agree with TRBD2. CDR1 and CDR2 from the germline V gene are MNHNY and SVGAGI (reference sequence). The CDR3 has 17 residues. V gave up 3 bases and J gave up 3 bases; unmatched junction bases: 7. CDR3: CASSYGTSGSLNYEQYF. The CDR3 bases are TGTGCCAGCAGTTATGGGACTAGCGGGAGCCTTAACTACGAGCAGTACTTC.

Concerning this clonotype itself: A much more abundant neighbour one base away suggests this may be a read error. DNA of the CDR3: TGTGTCAGCTCCTTTGGGACTAGCGTTACTGAGCAGTTCTTC. It yields the protein CVSSFGTSVTEQFF. The J gene is TRBJ2-1, the V gene TRBV18, with TRBD2 matching 10 bases. The CDR3 spans 14 residues. CDR1 is KGHSH, CDR2 LQKENI, per germline.